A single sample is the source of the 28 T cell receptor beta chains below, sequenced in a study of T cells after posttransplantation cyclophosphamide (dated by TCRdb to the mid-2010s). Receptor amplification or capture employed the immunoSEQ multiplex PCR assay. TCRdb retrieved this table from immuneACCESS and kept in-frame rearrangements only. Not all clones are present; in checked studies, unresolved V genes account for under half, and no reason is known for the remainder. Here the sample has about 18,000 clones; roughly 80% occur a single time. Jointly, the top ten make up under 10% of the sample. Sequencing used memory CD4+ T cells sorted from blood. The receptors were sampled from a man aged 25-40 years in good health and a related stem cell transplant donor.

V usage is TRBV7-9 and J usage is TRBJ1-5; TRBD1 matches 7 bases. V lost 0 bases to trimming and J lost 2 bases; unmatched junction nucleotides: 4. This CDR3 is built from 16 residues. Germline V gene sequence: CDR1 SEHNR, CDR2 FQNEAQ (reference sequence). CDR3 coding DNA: TGTGCCAGCAGCTTAGCGTCGGGGACAGGCAATCAGCCCCAGCATTTT. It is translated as CASSLASGTGNQPQHF.

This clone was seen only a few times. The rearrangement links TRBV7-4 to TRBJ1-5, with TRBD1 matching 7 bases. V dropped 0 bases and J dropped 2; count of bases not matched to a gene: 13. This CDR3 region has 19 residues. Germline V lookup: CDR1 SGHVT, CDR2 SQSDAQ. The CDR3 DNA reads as TGTGCCAGCAGCTTAGCGAACAGGGGAATGGGGAAAGGCAATCAGCCCCAGCATTTT. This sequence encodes CASSLANRGMGKGNQPQHF.

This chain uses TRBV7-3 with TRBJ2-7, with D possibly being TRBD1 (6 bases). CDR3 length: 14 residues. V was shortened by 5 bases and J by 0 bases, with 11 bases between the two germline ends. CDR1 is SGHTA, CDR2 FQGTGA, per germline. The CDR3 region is CASSPDRYSYEQYF. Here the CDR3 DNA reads TGTGCCAGCAGCCCCGACAGGTACTCCTACGAGCAGTACTTC.

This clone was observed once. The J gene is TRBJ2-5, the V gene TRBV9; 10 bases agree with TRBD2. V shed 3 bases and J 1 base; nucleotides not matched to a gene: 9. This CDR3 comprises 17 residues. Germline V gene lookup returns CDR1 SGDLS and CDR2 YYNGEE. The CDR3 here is CASSAGRTSGFQETQYF. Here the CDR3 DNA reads TGTGCCAGCAGCGCCGGAAGGACTAGCGGTTTCCAAGAGACCCAGTACTTC.

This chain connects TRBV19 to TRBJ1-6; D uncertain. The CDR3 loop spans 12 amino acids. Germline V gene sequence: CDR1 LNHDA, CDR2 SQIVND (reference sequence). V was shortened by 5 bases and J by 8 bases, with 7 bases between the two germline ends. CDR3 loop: CASSRRDSPLHF. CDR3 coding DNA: TGTGCCAGTAGTCGGAGGGATTCACCCCTCCACTTT.

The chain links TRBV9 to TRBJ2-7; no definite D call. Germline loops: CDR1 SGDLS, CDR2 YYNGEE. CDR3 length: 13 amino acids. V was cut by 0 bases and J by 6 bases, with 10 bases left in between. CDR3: CASSVAPSGEQYF. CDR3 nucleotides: TGTGCCAGCAGCGTAGCCCCCTCGGGCGAGCAGTACTTC.

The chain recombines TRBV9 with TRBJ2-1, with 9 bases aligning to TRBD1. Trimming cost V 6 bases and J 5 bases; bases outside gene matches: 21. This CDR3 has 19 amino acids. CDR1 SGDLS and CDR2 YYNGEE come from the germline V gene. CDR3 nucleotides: TGTGCCAGCATCCCATCCAGGGGTGGGATGACAGGGGGGCACAATGAGCAGTTCTTC. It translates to CASIPSRGGMTGGHNEQFF.

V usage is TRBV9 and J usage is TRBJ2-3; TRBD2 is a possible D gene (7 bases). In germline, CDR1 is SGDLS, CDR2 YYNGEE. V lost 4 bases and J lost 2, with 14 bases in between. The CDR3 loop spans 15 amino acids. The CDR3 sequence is CASSFQGGVTDTQYF. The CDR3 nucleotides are TGTGCCAGCAGCTTCCAAGGGGGGGTCACAGATACGCAGTATTTT. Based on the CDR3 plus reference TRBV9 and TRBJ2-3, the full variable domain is DSGVTQTPKHLITATGQRVTLRCSPRSGDLSVYWYQQSLDQGLQFLIQYYNGEERAKGNILERFSAQQFPDLHSELNLSSLELGDSALYFCASSFQGGVTDTQYFGPGTRLTVL.

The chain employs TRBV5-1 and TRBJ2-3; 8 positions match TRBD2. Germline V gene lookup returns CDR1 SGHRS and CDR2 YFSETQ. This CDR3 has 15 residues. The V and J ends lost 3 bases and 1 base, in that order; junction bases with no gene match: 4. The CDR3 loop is CASSSTSGGTDTQYF. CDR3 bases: TGCGCCAGCAGCTCAACTAGCGGAGGCACAGATACGCAGTATTTT.

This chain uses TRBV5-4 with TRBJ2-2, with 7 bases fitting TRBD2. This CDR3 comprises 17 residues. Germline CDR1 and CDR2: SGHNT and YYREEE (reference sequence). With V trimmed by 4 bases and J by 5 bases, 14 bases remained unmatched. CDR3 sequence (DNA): TGTGCCAGCAGCAATTTTCGGGGAGCGGGGACGACCGGGGAGCTGTTTTTT. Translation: CASSNFRGAGTTGELFF.

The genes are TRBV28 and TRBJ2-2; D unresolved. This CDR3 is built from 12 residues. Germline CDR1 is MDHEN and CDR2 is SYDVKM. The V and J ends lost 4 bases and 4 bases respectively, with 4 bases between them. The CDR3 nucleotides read TGTGCCAGCAGTTCCGGCACCGGGGAGCTGTTTTTT. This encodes CASSSGTGELFF.

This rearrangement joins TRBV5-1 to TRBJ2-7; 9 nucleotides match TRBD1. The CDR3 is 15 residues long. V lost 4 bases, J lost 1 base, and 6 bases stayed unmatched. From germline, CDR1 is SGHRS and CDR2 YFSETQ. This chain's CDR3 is CASSRAGTGSYEQYF. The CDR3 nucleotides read TGCGCCAGCAGCCGAGCCGGGACAGGGTCCTACGAGCAGTACTTC.

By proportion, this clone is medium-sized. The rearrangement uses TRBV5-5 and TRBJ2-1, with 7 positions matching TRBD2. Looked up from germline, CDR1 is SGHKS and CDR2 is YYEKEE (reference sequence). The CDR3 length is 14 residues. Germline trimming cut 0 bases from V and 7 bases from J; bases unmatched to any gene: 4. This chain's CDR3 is CASSLVGRANEQFF. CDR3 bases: TGTGCCAGCAGCTTGGTTGGGAGGGCTAATGAGCAGTTCTTC.

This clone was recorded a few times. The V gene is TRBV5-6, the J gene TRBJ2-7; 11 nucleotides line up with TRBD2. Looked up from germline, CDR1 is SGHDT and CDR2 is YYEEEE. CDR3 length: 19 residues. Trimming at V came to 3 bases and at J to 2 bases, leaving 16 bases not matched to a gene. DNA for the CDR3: TGTGCCAGCAGCTGGAGCATAGGGACTAGCGGTCCGGGGGCCTACGAGCAGTACTTC. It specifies CASSWSIGTSGPGAYEQYF.

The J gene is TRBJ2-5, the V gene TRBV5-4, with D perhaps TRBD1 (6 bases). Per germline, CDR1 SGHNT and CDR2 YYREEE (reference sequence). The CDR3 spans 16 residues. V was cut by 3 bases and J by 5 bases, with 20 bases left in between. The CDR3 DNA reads TGTGCCAGCAGCTCACAGGGATATGGACTTGGGGAGACCCAGTACTTC. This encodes CASSSQGYGLGETQYF.

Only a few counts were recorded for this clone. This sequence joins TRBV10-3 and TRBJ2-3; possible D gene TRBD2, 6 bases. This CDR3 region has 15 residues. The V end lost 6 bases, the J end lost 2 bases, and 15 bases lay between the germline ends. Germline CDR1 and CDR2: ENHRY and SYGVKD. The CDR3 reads CAISDVGRTTDTQYF. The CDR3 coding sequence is TGTGCCATCAGCGACGTAGGGAGGACCACAGATACGCAGTATTTT.

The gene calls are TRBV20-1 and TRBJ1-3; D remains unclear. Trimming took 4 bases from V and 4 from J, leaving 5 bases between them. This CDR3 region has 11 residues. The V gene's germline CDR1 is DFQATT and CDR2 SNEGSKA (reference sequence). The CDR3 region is CSAKTGNTIYF. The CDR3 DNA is TGCAGTGCTAAGACAGGAAACACCATATATTTT.

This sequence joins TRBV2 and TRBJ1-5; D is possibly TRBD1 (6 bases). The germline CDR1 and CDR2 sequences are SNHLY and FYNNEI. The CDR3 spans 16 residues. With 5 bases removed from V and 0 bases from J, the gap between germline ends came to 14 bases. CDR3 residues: CASSSGDGRSNQPQHF. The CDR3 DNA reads TGTGCCAGCAGTTCAGGGGACGGGCGTAGCAATCAGCCCCAGCATTTT.

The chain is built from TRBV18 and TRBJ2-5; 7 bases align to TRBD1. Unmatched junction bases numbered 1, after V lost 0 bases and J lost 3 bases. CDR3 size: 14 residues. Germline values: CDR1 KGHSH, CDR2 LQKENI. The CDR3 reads CASSPPGQKETQYF. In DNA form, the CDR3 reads TGTGCCAGCTCACCACCGGGACAGAAAGAGACCCAGTACTTC.

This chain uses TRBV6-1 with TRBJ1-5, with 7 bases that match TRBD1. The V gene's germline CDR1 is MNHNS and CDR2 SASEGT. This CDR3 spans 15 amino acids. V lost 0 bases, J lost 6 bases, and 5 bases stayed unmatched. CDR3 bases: TGTGCCAGCAGTGAAGCTACAGGGGTTCCTCAGCCCCAGCATTTT. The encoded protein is CASSEATGVPQPQHF.

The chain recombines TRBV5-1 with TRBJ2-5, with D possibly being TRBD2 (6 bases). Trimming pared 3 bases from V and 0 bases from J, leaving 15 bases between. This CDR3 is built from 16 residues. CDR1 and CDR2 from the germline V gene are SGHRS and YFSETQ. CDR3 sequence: CASSYGGWGNQETQYF. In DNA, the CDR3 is TGCGCCAGCAGCTACGGGGGTTGGGGGAACCAAGAGACCCAGTACTTC.

CDR3 loop: CASRRRENGVGEQFF. The CDR3 nucleotides are TGTGCCAGTAGACGCCGGGAGAATGGGGTTGGTGAGCAGTTCTTC. V and J are TRBV19 and TRBJ2-1, with a possible D match to TRBD2 (6 bases). Trimming left V 6 bases short and J 9 bases short, with 21 bases between. Germline CDR1 reads LNHDA; CDR2 reads SQIVND (reference sequence). This CDR3 is built from 15 residues.

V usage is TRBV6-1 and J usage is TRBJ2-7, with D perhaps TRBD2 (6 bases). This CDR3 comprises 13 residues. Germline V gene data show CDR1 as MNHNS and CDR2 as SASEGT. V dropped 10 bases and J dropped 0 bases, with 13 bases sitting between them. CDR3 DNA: TGTGCCACTGGGGCGGGACCCTCCTACGAGCAGTACTTC. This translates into CATGAGPSYEQYF.

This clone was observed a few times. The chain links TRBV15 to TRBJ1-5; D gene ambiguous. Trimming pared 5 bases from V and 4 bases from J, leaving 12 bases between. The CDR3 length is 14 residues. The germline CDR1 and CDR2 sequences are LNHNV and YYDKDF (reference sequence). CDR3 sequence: CATSLPRVNQPQHF. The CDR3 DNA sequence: TGTGCCACCAGCCTTCCGCGGGTTAATCAGCCCCAGCATTTT.

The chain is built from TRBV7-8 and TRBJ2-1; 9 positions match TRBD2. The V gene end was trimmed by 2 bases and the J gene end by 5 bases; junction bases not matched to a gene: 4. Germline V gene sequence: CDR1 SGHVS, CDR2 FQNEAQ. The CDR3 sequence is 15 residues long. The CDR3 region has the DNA TGTGCCAGCAGCTTACTAGCGGGGCCCAACAATGAGCAGTTCTTC. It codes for CASSLLAGPNNEQFF.

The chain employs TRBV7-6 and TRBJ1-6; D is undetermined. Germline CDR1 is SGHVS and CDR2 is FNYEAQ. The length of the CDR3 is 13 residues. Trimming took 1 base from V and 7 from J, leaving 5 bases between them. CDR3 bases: TGTGCCAGCAGCTTAGGGCCGAATTCACCCCTCCACTTT. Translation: CASSLGPNSPLHF.

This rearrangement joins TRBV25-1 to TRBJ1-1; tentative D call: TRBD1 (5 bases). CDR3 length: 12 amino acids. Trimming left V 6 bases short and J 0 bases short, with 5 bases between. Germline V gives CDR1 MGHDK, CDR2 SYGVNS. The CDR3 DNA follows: TGTGCCAGCAGCAGGGTGAACACTGAAGCTTTCTTT. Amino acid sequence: CASSRVNTEAFF.

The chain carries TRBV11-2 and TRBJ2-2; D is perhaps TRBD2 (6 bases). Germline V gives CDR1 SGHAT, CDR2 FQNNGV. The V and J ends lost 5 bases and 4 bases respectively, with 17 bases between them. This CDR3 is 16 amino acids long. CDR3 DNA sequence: TGTGCCAGCAGCGCCAGAAGGAGGGCGAGCACCGGGGAGCTGTTTTTT. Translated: CASSARRRASTGELFF.